This T cell receptor (beta chain) is from a study of blood T cell repertoires in COVID-19. Method: immunoSEQ multiplex PCR; TCRdb's copy keeps in-frame clones and lacks some. This sample has 25,000 to 30,000 clones, with 85% to 95% found just once. J lost 7 bases, V lost 8 bases, and 14 bases had no gene match. The germline V gene has CDR1 SEHNR and CDR2 FQNEAQ (reference sequence). CDR3 length: 16 residues. Sequencing input: peripheral blood. The V call is TRBV7-9, the J call TRBJ1-6; 7 bases map to TRBD1. The TCR comes from a human donor with active COVID-19. The donor label of this sample is uncertain. Here the CDR3 reads CASESLVGQRNSPLHF. In nucleotides, the CDR3 is TGTGCCAGCGAATCTCTTGTGGGACAGCGGAATTCACCCCTCCACTTT.